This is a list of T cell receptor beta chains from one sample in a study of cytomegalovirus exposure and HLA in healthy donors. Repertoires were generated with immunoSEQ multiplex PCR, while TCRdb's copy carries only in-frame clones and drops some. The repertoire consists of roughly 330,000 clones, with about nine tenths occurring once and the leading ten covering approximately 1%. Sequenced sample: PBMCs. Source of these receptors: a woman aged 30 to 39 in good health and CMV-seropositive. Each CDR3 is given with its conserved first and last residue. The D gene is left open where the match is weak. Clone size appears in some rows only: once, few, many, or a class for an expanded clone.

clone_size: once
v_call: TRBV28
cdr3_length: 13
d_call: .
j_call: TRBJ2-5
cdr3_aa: CASSQTTRETQYF
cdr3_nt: TGTGCCAGCAGCCAAACTACTAGGGAGACCCAGTACTTC

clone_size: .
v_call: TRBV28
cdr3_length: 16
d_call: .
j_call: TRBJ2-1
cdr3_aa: CASSTRLRVSYNEQFF
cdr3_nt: TGTGCCAGCAGCACCCGGTTGAGGGTTTCCTACAATGAGCAGTTCTTC

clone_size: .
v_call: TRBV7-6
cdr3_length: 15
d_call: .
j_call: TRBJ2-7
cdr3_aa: CASSLADSPSYEQYF
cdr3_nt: TGTGCCAGCAGCTTAGCCGACAGCCCCTCCTACGAGCAGTACTTC

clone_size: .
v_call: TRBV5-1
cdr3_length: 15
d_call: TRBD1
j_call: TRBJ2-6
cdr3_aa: CASSWTGSGANVLTF
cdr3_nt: TGCGCCAGCAGCTGGACAGGGTCTGGGGCCAACGTCCTGACTTTC

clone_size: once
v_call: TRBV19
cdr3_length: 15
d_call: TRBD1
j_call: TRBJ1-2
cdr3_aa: CASNLRQGLNYGYTF
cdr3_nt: TGTGCCAGTAACCTTAGACAGGGGCTAAACTATGGCTACACCTTC

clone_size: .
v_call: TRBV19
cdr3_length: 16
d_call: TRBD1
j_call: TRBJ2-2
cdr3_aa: CASTTLGDRDTGELFF
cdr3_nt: TGTGCCAGTACCACACTGGGGGACAGGGACACCGGGGAGCTGTTTTTT

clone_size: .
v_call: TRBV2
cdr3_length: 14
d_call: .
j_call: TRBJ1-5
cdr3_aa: CASSDGGRNQPQHF
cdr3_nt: TGTGCCAGCAGTGATGGGGGCCGCAATCAGCCCCAGCATTTT

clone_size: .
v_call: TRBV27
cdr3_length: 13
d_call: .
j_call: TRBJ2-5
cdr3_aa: CASSLVRGETQYF
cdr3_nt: TGTGCCAGCAGTTTAGTCAGGGGAGAGACCCAGTACTTC

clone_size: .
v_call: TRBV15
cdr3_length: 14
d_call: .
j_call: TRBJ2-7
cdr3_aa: CATRGGDMTYEQYF
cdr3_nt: TGTGCCACCAGGGGAGGGGACATGACCTACGAGCAGTACTTC

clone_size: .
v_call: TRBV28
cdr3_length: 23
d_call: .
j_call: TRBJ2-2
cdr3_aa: CASSTLLSFRDLGRGANTGELFF
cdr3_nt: TGTGCCAGCAGCACCCTCCTTTCGTTCAGGGACTTAGGGCGGGGTGCCAACACCGGGGAGCTGTTTTTT

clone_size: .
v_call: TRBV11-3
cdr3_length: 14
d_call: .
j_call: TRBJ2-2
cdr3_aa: CASSSNSDTGELFF
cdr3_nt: TGTGCCAGCAGCTCCAATAGTGATACCGGGGAGCTGTTTTTT

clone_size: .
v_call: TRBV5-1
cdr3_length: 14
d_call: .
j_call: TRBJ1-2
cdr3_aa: CASSLVSGDYGYTF
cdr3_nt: TGCGCCAGCAGCTTGGTTTCGGGTGACTATGGCTACACCTTC

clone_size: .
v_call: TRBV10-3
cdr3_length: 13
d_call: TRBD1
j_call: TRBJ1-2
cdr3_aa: CAISGDRVYGYTF
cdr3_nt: TGTGCCATCAGTGGGGACAGGGTGTATGGCTACACCTTC

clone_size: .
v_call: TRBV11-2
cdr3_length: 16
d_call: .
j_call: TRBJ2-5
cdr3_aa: CASSQGEEGLQETQYF
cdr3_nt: TGTGCCAGCAGCCAAGGGGAGGAGGGACTCCAAGAGACCCAGTACTTC

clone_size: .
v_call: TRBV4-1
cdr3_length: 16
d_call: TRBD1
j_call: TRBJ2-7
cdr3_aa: CASSQVQVGQAYEQYF
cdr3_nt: TGCGCCAGCAGCCAAGTACAAGTAGGACAGGCCTACGAGCAGTACTTC

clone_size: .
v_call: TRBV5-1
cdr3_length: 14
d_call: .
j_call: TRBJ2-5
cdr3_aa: CASSLEYSKETQYF
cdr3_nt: TGCGCCAGCAGCTTGGAGTACAGTAAAGAGACCCAGTACTTC

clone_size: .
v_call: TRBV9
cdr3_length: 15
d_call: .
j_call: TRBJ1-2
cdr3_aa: CASSVAGTTSYGYTF
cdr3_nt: TGTGCCAGCAGCGTAGCTGGGACAACCTCATATGGCTACACCTTC

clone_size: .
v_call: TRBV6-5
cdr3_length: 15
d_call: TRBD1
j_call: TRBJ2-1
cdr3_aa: CASSYGETGASQQFF
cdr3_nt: TGTGCCAGCAGTTACGGGGAGACAGGGGCCAGTCAGCAGTTCTTC

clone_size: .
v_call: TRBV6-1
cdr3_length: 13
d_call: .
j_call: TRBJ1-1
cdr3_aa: CASRRGARTEAFF
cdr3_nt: TGTGCCAGCAGGCGGGGGGCACGGACTGAAGCTTTCTTT

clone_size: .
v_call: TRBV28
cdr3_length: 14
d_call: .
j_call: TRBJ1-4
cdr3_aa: CASRLQGTNEKLFF
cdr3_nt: TGTGCCAGCAGGTTACAGGGAACTAATGAAAAACTGTTTTTT

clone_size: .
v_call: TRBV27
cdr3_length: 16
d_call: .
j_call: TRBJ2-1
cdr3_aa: CASSFTWEKSYNEQFF
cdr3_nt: TGTGCCAGCAGCTTTACGTGGGAGAAGTCCTACAATGAGCAGTTCTTC

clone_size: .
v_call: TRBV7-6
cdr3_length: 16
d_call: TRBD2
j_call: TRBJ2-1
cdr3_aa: CASSPSRHSGSNEQFF
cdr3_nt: TGTGCCAGCAGCCCTAGCCGCCATAGCGGGAGCAATGAGCAGTTCTTC

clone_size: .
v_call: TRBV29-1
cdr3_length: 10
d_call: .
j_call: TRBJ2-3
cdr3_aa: CSGTTDTQYF
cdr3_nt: TGCAGCGGGACCACGGATACGCAGTATTTT

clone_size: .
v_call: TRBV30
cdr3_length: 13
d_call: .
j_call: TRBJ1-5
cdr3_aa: CAWTTGGNQPQHF
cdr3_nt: TGTGCCTGGACGACAGGAGGCAATCAGCCCCAGCATTTT

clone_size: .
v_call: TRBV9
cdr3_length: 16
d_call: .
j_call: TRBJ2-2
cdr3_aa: CASSVVSRVNTGELFF
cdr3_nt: TGTGCCAGCAGCGTAGTGAGCCGCGTTAACACCGGGGAGCTGTTTTTT

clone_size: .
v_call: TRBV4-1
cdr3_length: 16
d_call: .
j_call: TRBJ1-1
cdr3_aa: CASSQSSVGGNTEAFF
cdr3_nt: TGCGCCAGCAGCCAAAGTTCGGTGGGGGGGAACACTGAAGCTTTCTTT

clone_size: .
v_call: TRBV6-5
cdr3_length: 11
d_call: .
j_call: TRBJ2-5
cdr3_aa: CASSHHETQYF
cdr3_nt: TGTGCCAGCAGCCACCACGAGACCCAGTACTTC

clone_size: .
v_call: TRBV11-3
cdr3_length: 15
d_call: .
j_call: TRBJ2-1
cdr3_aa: CASSLGLADINEQFF
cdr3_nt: TGTGCCAGCAGCTTGGGGCTAGCAGACATCAATGAGCAGTTCTTC

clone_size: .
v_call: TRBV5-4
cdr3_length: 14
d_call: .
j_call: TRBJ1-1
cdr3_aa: CASSLGDKITEAFF
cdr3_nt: TGTGCCAGCAGCCTCGGGGATAAGATCACTGAAGCTTTCTTT

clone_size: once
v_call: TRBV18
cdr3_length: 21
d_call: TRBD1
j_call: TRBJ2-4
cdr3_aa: CASSPVPRDLRQGDSQNIQYF
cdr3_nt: TGTGCCAGCTCACCAGTTCCCCGGGACCTAAGACAGGGCGATTCCCAAAACATTCAGTACTTC

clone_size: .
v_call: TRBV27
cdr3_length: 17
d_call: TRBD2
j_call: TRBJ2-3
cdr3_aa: CASSLARTSERLDTQYF
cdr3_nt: TGTGCCAGCAGTTTAGCCCGGACTAGCGAAAGGTTGGATACGCAGTATTTT

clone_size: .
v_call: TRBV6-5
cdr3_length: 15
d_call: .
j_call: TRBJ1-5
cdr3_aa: CASSWSARKDQPQHF
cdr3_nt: TGTGCCAGCAGTTGGTCGGCAAGGAAGGATCAGCCCCAGCATTTT

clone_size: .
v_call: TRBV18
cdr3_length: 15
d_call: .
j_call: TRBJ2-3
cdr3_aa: CASSPPGAGTDTQYF
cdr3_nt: TGTGCCAGCTCACCACCAGGGGCGGGCACAGATACGCAGTATTTT

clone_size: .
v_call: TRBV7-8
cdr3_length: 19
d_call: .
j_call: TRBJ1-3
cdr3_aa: CASSLAWGKGSGSGNTIYF
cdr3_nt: TGTGCCAGCAGCTTAGCCTGGGGCAAAGGCTCCGGGTCTGGAAACACCATATATTTT

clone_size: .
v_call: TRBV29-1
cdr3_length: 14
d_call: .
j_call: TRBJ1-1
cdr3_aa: CSVDRRQMNTEAFF
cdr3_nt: TGCAGCGTTGACCGGAGACAGATGAACACTGAAGCTTTCTTT

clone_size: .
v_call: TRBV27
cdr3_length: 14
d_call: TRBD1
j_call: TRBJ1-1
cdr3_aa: CASSPRTGVAEAFF
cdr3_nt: TGTGCCAGCAGTCCCCGGACAGGGGTCGCTGAAGCTTTCTTT

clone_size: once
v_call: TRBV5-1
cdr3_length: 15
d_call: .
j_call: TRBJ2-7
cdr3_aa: CASSLGTDGSYEQYF
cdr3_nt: TGCGCCAGCAGCTTGGGGACTGATGGCTCCTACGAGCAGTACTTC

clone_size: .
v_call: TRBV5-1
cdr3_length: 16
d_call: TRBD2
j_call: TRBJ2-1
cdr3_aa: CASSVTPSGSSYEQFF
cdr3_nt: TGCGCCAGCAGCGTTACACCTAGCGGGAGTTCATATGAGCAGTTCTTC

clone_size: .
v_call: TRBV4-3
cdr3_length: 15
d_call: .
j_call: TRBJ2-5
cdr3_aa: CASSQDPSLGETQYF
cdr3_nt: TGCGCCAGCAGCCAAGATCCTTCCCTAGGGGAGACCCAGTACTTC

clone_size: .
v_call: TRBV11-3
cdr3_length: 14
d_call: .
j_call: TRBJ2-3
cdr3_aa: CASSLAAVGDTQYF
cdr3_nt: TGTGCCAGCAGCTTGGCGGCCGTCGGGGATACGCAGTATTTT

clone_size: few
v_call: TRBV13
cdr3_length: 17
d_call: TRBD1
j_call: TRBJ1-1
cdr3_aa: CASSLGEGTGLNTEAFF
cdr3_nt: TGTGCCAGCAGCTTAGGGGAGGGGACAGGACTAAACACTGAAGCTTTCTTT

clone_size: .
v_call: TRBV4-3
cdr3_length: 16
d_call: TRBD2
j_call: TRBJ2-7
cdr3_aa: CASSQGGAGVSYEQYF
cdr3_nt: TGCGCCAGCAGCCAAGGAGGAGCGGGAGTCTCCTACGAGCAGTACTTC

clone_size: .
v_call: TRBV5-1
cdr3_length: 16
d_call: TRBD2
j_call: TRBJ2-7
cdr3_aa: CASSLGGLAAFNEQYF
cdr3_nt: TGCGCCAGCAGCTTGGGCGGACTAGCGGCTTTTAACGAGCAGTACTTC

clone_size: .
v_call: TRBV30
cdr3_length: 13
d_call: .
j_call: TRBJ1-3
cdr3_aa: CAWIRRSGNTIYF
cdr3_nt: TGTGCCTGGATCCGACGCTCTGGAAACACCATATATTTT

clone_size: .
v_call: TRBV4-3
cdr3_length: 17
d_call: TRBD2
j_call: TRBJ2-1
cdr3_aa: CASSQLLRGGTVREQFF
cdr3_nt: TGCGCCAGCAGCCAACTGTTACGGGGGGGTACGGTTAGGGAGCAGTTCTTC

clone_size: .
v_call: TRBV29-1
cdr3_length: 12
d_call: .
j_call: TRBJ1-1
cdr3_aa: CSVADGNTEAFF
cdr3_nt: TGCAGCGTCGCCGACGGGAACACTGAAGCTTTCTTT

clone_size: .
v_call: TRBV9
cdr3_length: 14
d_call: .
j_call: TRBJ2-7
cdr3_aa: CASSGLDGGLKQYF
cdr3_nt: TGTGCCAGCAGCGGACTCGACGGAGGGTTAAAGCAGTACTTC

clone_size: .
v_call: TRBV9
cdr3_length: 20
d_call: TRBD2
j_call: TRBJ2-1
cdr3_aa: CASSVGVGLAGVSSYNEQFF
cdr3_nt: TGTGCCAGCAGCGTAGGGGTGGGGCTAGCGGGGGTGAGCTCCTACAATGAGCAGTTCTTC

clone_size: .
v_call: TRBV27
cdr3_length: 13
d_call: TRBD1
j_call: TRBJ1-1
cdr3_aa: CASSLTGGSEAFF
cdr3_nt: TGTGCCAGCAGCTTGACAGGGGGGAGTGAAGCTTTCTTT

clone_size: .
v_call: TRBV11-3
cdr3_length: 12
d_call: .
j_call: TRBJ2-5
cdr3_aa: CASSHGPETQYF
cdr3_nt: TGTGCCAGCAGCCATGGACCAGAGACCCAGTACTTC

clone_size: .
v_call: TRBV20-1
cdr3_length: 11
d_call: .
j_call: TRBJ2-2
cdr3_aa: CSARENGELFF
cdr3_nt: TGCAGTGCTAGAGAAAACGGGGAGCTGTTTTTT

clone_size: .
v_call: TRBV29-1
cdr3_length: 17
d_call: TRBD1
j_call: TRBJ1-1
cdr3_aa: CSGSDRQGPFRNTEAFF
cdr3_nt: TGCAGCGGATCTGATCGACAGGGGCCTTTTCGTAACACTGAAGCTTTCTTT

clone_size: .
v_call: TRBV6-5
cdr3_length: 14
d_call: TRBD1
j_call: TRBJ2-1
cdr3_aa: CASRYDRGYNEQFF
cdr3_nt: TGTGCCAGCCGATACGACAGGGGCTACAATGAGCAGTTCTTC

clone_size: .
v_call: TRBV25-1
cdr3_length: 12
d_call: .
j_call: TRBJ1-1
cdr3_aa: CASSGVGTEAFF
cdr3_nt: TGTGCCAGCAGTGGGGTGGGCACTGAAGCTTTCTTT

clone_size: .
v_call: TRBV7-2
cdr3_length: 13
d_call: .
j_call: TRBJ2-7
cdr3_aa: CASSSWGGREQYF
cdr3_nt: TGTGCCAGCAGCTCATGGGGGGGGCGGGAGCAGTACTTC